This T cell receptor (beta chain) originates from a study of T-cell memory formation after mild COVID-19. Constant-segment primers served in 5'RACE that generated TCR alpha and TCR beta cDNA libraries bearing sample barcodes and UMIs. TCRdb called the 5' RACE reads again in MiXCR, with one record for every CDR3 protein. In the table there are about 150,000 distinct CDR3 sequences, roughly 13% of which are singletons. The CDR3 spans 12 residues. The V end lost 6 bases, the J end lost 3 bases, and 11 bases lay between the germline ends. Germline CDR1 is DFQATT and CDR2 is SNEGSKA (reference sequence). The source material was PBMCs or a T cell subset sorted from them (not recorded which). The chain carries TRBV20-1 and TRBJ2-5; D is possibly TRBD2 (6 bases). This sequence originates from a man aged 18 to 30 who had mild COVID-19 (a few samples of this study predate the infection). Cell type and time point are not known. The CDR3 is CSAKWGEETQYF. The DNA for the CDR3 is TGCAGTGCGAAGTGGGGGGAAGAGACCCAGTACTTC.